This T cell receptor (beta chain) was captured by sequencing in a study of T-cell memory formation after mild COVID-19. On the study more broadly: Largely, the TCR clusters proved donor specific.

Study outcomes and limitations: Unconfirmed was the SARS-CoV-2 specificity of second-wave clones that peaked on day 37. Pre-infection memory already had some responding clones, implying cross-reactive memory joined.

TCRdb processed the 5' RACE reads anew with MiXCR; each CDR3 protein has one entry. The sample has a few hundred thousand distinct CDR3 sequences, around 15% seen once. In the case of this clonotype: Its antigen is as yet unknown.

This receptor was identified in a man between 18 and 35 years old who had mild COVID-19 (a few samples of this study predate the infection). Cell type and time point are not known. The material sequenced was PBMCs or a T cell subset sorted from them (not recorded which).

The CDR3: CAISDGEGPYEQYF. The CDR3, as DNA: TGTGCCATCAGTGACGGAGAGGGGCCTTACGAGCAGTACTTC. This chain uses TRBV10-3 with TRBJ2-7; D is possibly TRBD1 or TRBD2 (5 bases each). V was shortened by 3 bases and J by 4 bases, with 13 bases between the two germline ends. The germline CDR1 and CDR2 sequences are ENHRY and SYGVKD. The CDR3 is 14 residues long.